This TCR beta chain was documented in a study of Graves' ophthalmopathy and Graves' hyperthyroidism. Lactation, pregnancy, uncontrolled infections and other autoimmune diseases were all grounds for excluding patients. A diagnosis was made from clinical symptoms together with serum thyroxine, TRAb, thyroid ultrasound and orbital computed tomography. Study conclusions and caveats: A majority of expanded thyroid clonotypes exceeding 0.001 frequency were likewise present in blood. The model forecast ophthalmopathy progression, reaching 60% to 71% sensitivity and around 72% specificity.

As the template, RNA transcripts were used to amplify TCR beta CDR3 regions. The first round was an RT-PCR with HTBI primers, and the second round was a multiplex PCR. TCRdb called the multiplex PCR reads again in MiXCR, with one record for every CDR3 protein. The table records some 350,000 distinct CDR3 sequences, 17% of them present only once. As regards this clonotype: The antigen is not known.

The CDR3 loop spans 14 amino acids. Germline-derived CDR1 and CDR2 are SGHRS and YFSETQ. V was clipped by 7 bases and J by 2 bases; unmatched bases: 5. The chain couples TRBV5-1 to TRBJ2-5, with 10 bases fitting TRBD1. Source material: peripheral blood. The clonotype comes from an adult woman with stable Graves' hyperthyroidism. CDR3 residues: CASRRDRGQETQYF. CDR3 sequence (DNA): TGCGCCAGCCGGAGGGACAGGGGTCAAGAGACCCAGTACTTC.